This TCR beta chain is from a study of blood T cell repertoires in COVID-19. Study-level information: PBMCs, B-cell-depleted T cells, or T cells provided the cDNA or gDNA that made up the material.

The assay was immunoSEQ multiplex PCR, and TCRdb's table has in-frame clones only and misses some. The table has 100,000 or so clones, over 75% seen once. This receptor was taken from a woman aged 30 to 39 with acute or convalescent COVID-19. Material: peripheral blood.

CDR3 in DNA: TGCGCCAGCAGCTTCACTGGTAACACAGATACGCAGTATTTT. The encoded protein is CASSFTGNTDTQYF. V usage is TRBV5-1 and J usage is TRBJ2-3; D is unresolved. The germline V gene has CDR1 SGHRS and CDR2 YFSETQ. The CDR3 covers 14 residues. The ends were cut back, 2 bases at V and 2 bases at J, with 9 bases in the middle.